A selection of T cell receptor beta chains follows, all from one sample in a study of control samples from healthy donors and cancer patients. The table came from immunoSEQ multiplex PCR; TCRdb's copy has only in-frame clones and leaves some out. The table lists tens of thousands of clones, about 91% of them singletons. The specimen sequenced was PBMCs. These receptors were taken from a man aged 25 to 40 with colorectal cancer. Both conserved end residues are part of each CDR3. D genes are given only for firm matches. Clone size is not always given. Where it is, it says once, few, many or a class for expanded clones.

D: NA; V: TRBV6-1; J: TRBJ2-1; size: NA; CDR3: CASSEARQNEQFF; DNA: TGTGCCAGCAGTGAAGCGCGACAGAATGAGCAGTTCTTC
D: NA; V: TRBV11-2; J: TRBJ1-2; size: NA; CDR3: CASSFPGHAANYGYTF; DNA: TGTGCCAGCAGCTTCCCAGGACATGCAGCTAACTATGGCTACACCTTC
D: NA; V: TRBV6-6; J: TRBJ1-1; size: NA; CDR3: CASSYGAVNTEAFF; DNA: TGTGCCAGCAGTTACGGCGCAGTGAACACTGAAGCTTTCTTT
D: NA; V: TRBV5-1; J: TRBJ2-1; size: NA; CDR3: CASSFANEQFF; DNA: TGCGCCAGCAGCTTTGCTAATGAGCAGTTCTTC
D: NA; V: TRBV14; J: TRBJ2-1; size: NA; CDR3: CASSPGAPSSYNEQFF; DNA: TGTGCCAGCAGCCCGGGGGCTCCGAGCTCCTACAATGAGCAGTTCTTC
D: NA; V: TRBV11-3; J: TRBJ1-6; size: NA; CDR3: CASSFSRYSPLHF; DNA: TGTGCCAGCAGCTTCTCTAGGTACTCACCCCTCCACTTT
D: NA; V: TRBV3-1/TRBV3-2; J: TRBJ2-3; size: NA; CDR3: CASSARRGVAADTQYF; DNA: TGTGCCAGCAGCGCAAGGAGGGGTGTGGCAGCAGATACGCAGTATTTT
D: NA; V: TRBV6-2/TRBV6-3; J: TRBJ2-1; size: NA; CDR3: CASSYRPGNYNEQFF; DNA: TGTGCCAGCAGTTACCGGCCAGGGAACTACAATGAGCAGTTCTTC
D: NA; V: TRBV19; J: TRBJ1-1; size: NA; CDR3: CASTLPGLSGDTEAFF; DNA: TGTGCCAGTACCCTACCGGGACTTTCCGGGGACACTGAAGCTTTCTTT
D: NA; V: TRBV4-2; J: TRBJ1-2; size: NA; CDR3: CASSQGVIDGYTF; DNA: TGTGCCAGCAGCCAAGGGGTTATCGATGGCTACACCTTC
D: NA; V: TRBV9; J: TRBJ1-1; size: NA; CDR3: CASRKVGGNTEAFF; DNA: TGTGCCAGCAGGAAAGTTGGGGGGAACACTGAAGCTTTCTTT
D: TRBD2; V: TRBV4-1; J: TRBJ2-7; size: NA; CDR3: CASSQERSSGDSYEQYF; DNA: TGCGCCAGCAGCCAAGAAAGGTCTAGCGGGGACTCCTACGAGCAGTACTTC
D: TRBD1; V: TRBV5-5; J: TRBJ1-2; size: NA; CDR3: CASSFRQGDNYGYTF; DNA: TGTGCCAGCAGCTTTCGCCAGGGGGATAACTATGGCTACACCTTC
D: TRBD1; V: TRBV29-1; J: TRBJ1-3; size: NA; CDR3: CSAVDRAGNTIYF; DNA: TGCAGCGCTGTCGACAGGGCTGGAAACACCATATATTTT
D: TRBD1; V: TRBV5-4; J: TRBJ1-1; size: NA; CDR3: CASRGTGFETEAFF; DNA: TGTGCCAGCAGGGGGACAGGGTTTGAAACTGAAGCTTTCTTT
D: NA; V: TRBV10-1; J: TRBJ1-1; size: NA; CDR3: CASSEGGWSTEAFF; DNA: TGCGCCAGCAGTGAGGGAGGGTGGAGCACTGAAGCTTTCTTT
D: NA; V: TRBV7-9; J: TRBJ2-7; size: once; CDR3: CASSSGGGYEQYF; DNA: TGTGCCAGCAGCTCGGGCGGCGGCTACGAGCAGTACTTC
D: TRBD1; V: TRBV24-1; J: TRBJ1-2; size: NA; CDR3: CATSDDRGPNYGYTF; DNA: TGTGCCACCAGTGATGACAGGGGCCCCAACTATGGCTACACCTTC
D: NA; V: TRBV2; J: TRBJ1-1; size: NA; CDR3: CASSEGLRYGTEAFF; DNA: TGTGCCAGCAGTGAAGGGTTGAGGTATGGGACTGAAGCTTTCTTT
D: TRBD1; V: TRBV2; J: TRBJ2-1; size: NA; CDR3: CASSGEQGSNYNEQFF; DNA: TGTGCCAGCAGTGGGGAACAGGGGTCCAACTACAATGAGCAGTTCTTC
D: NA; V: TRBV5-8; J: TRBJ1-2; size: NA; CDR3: CASSLLNNYGYTF; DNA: TGTGCCAGCAGCTTGTTGAACAACTATGGCTACACCTTC
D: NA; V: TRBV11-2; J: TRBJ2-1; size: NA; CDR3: CASSFQDPSYNEQFF; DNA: TGTGCCAGCAGCTTCCAGGACCCCTCCTACAATGAGCAGTTCTTC
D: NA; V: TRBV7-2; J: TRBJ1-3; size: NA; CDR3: CASSSATLSGNTIYF; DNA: TGTGCCAGCAGCTCGGCTACGCTCTCTGGAAACACCATATATTTT
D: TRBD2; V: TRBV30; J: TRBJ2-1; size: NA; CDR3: CAWSVVAGPYNEQFF; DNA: TGTGCCTGGAGTGTCGTAGCGGGGCCCTACAATGAGCAGTTCTTC
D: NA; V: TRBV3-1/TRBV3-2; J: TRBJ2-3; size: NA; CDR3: CASSQDNPMDTQYF; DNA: TGTGCCAGCAGCCAAGACAACCCCATGGATACGCAGTATTTT
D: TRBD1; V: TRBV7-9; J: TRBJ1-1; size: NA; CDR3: CASGPTGRENTEAFF; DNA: TGTGCCAGCGGACCGACAGGGAGGGAGAACACTGAAGCTTTCTTT
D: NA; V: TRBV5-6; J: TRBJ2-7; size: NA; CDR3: CASSFSTSYEQYF; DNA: TGTGCCAGCAGCTTTTCCACCTCCTACGAGCAGTACTTC
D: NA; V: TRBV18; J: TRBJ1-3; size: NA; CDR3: CASSKTAPNSGNTIYF; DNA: TGTGCCAGCTCTAAGACAGCGCCGAACTCTGGAAACACCATATATTTT
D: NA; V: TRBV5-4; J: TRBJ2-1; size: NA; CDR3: CASSLGVGDNEQFF; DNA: TGTGCCAGCAGCTTGGGAGTAGGGGACAATGAGCAGTTCTTC
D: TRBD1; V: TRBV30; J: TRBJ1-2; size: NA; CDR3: CACRRDRDGYTF; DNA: TGTGCCTGTAGACGTGACAGGGATGGCTACACCTTC
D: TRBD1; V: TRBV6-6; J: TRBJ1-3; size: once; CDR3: CASQGGGGSGNTIYF; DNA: TGTGCCTCCCAGGGGGGGGGCGGCTCTGGAAACACCATATATTTT
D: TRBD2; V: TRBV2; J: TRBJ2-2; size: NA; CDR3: CASLGGRAGELFF; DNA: TGTGCCAGCTTGGGAGGGCGCGCCGGGGAGCTGTTTTTT
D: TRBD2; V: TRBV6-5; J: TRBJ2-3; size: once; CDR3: CASSYSSGGFGDTQYF; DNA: TGTGCCAGCAGTTACTCTAGCGGGGGGTTTGGTGATACGCAGTATTTT
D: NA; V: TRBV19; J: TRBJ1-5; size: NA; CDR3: CASSMERTQPQHF; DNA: TGTGCCAGTAGTATGGAACGGACTCAGCCCCAGCATTTT
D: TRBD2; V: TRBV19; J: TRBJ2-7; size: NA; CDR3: CASSPRAGVLEYEQYF; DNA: TGTGCCAGTAGTCCCCGGGCGGGGGTCCTCGAATACGAGCAGTACTTC
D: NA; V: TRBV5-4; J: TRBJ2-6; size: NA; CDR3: CASSSLASAGANVLTF; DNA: TGTGCCAGCAGCTCCCTCGCGAGTGCTGGGGCCAACGTCCTGACTTTC
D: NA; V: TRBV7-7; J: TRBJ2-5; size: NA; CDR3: CASSDTRRTHQETQYF; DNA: TGTGCCAGCAGCGATACCCGCCGGACGCACCAAGAGACCCAGTACTTC
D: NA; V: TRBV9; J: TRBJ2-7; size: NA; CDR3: CASSALGNEQYF; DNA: TGTGCCAGCAGCGCACTCGGGAACGAGCAGTACTTC
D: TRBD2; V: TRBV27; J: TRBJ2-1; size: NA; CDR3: CASSKVRGVHNEQFF; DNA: TGTGCCAGCAGTAAGGTCCGGGGGGTTCATAATGAGCAGTTCTTC
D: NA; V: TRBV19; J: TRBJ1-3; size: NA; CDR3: CASKSGGRSGNTIYF; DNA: TGTGCCAGTAAATCGGGTGGTCGCTCTGGAAACACCATATATTTT
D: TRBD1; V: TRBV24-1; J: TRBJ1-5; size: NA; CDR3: CATSLTGNNQPQHF; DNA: TGTGCCACCTCCCTGACAGGGAACAATCAGCCCCAGCATTTT
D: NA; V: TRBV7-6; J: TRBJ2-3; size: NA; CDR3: CASSPQGGTSTDTQYF; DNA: TGTGCCAGCAGCCCTCAGGGTGGTACTAGCACAGATACGCAGTATTTT
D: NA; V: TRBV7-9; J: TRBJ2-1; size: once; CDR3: CASSPLEGGKQFF; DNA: TGTGCCAGCAGCCCACTGGAGGGTGGGAAGCAGTTCTTC
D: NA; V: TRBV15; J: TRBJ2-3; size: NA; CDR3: CATSRDFPDTQYF; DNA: TGTGCCACCAGCAGAGATTTCCCAGATACGCAGTATTTT
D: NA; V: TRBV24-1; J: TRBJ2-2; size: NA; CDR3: CATSEIRGTGELFF; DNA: TGTGCCACCAGTGAAATTAGGGGCACCGGGGAGCTGTTTTTT
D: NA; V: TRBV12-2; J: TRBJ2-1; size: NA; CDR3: CASRLARGLAAYNEQFF; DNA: TGTGCAAGTCGCTTAGCGAGGGGACTAGCGGCCTACAATGAGCAGTTCTTC
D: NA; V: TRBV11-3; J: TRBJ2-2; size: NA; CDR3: CASSNLRGGELFF; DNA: TGTGCCAGCAGCAATCTCAGGGGCGGGGAGCTGTTTTTT
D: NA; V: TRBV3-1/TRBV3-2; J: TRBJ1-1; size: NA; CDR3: CASSLGRAATEAFF; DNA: TGTGCCAGCAGCCTAGGCAGGGCGGCCACTGAAGCTTTCTTT
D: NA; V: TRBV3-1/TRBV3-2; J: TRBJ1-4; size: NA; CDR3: CASSQSPARGSEKLFF; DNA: TGTGCCAGCAGCCAAAGCCCCGCCCGGGGGAGTGAAAAACTGTTTTTT